This T cell receptor (beta chain) was identified in a study of blood T cell repertoires in COVID-19. Looking at the study overall: Sites across the United States, Italy and Spain contributed samples from acute and convalescent COVID-19. T cells, B-cell-depleted T cells, or PBMCs supplied cDNA or gDNA.

Adults between about 18 and 89 years of age took part from approximately 24 US areas. Profiling relied on immunoSEQ multiplex PCR, and the TCRdb table lists in-frame clones only, not all of them. Altogether 200,000 to 250,000 clones are present, approximately 80% being singletons, with the ten largest covering about 3.7%. Unmatched junction bases numbered 6, after V lost 5 bases and J lost 4 bases. The V gene's germline CDR1 is SGHAT and CDR2 FQNNGV. The CDR3 runs to 14 residues. This clone was observed a single time. The sequence came from a woman aged 60-70 years who had recovered from COVID-19. The chain is built from TRBV11-2 and TRBJ1-1; 8 bases map to TRBD1. The sequenced sample consisted of PBMCs or T cells enriched from blood (not recorded which). In DNA form, the CDR3 reads TGTGCCAGCAGCGTACAGGGGGGGATCACTGAAGCTTTCTTT. Its protein is CASSVQGGITEAFF.